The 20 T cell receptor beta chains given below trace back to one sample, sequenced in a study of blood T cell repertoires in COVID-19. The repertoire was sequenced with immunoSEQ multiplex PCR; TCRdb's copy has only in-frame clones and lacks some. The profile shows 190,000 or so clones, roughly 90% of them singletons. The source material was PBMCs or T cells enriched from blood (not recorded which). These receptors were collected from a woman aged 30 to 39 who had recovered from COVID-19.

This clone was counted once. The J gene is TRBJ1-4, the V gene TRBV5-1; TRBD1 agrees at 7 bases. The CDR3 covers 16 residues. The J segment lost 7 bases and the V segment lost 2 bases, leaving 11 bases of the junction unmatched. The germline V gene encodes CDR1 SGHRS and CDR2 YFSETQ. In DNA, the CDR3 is TGCGCCAGCAGCTTCCGAACAGGGGCCGAGGGTGAAAAACTGTTTTTT. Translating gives CASSFRTGAEGEKLFF. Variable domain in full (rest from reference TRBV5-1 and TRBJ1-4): KAGVTQTPRYLIKTRGQQVTLSCSPISGHRSVSWYQQTPGQGLQFLFEYFSETQRNKGNFPGRFSGRQFSNSRSEMNVSTLELGDSALYLCASSFRTGAEGEKLFFGSGTQLSVL.

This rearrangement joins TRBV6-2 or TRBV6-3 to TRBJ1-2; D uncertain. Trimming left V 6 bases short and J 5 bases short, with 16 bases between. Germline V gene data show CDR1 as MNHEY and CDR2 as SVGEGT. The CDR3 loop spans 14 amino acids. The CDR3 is CASSRGRADYGYTF. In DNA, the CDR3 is TGTGCCAGCAGCCGCGGGAGGGCGGATTATGGCTACACCTTC.

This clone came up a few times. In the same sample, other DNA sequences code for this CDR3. This CDR3 is CASSLVGGSTEAFF. The CDR3, as DNA: TGCGCCAGCAGCCTGGTGGGGGGGAGCACTGAAGCTTTCTTT. The gene calls are TRBV5-1 and TRBJ1-1; weak D call: TRBD1 (5 bases). This CDR3 is 14 amino acids long. Germline CDR1 and CDR2: SGHRS and YFSETQ. Trimming pared 4 bases from V and 4 bases from J, leaving 14 bases between. Drawing the rest from reference TRBV5-1 and TRBJ1-1, the complete variable domain is KAGVTQTPRYLIKTRGQQVTLSCSPISGHRSVSWYQQTPGQGLQFLFEYFSETQRNKGNFPGRFSGRQFSNSRSEMNVSTLELGDSALYLCASSLVGGSTEAFFGQGTRLTVV.

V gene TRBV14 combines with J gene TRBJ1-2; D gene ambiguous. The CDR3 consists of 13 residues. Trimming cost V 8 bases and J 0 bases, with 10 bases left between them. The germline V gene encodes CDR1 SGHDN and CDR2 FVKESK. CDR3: CASSTPSNYGYTF. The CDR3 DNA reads TGTGCCAGCTCGACACCTTCTAACTATGGCTACACCTTC.

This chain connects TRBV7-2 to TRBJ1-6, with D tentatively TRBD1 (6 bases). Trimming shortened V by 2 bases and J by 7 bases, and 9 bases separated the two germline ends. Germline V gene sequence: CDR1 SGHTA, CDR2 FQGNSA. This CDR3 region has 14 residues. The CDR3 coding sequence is TGTGCCAGCAGCTTACGACAGGCCAATTCACCCCTCCACTTT. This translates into CASSLRQANSPLHF.

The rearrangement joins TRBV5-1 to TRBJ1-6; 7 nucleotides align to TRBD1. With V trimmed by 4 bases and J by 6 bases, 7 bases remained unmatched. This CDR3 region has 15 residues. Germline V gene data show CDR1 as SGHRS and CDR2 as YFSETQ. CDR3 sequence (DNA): TGCGCCAGCAGCATAGGGGACAGTCCTAATTCACCCCTCCACTTT. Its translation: CASSIGDSPNSPLHF. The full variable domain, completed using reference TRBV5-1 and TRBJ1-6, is KAGVTQTPRYLIKTRGQQVTLSCSPISGHRSVSWYQQTPGQGLQFLFEYFSETQRNKGNFPGRFSGRQFSNSRSEMNVSTLELGDSALYLCASSIGDSPNSPLHFGNGTRLTVT.

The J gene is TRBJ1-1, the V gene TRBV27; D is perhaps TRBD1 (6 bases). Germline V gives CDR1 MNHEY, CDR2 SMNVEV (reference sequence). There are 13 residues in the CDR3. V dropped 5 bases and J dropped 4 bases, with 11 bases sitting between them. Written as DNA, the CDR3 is TGTGCCAGCAGTCCACGCAGGGGCACTGAAGCTTTCTTT. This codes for CASSPRRGTEAFF.

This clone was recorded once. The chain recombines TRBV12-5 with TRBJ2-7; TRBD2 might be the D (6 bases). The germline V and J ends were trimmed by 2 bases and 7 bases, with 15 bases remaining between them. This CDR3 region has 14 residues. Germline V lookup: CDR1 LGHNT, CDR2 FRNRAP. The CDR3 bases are TGTGCTAGTGGTTTGTTCAGGGCCGCGGGGGAGCAGTACTTC. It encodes CASGLFRAAGEQYF.

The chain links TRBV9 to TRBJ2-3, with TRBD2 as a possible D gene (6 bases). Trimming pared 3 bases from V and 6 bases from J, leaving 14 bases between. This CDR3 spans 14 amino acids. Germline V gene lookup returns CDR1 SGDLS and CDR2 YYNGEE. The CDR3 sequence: CASSGGTMLDTQYF. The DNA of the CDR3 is TGTGCCAGCAGCGGCGGGACCATGCTGGATACGCAGTATTTT.

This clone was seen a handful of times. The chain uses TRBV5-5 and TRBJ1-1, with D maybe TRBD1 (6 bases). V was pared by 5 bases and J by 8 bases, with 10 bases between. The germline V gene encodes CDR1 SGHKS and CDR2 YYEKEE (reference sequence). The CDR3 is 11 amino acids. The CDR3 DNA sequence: TGTGCCAGCAGGACAGGTTGGGAAGCTTTCTTT. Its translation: CASRTGWEAFF.

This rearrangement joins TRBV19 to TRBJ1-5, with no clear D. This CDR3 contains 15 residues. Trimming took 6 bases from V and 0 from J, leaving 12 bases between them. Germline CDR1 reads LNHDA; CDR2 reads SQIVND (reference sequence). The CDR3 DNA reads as TGTGCCAGTAGCCCGACACCTTATAGCAATCAGCCCCAGCATTTT. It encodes CASSPTPYSNQPQHF.

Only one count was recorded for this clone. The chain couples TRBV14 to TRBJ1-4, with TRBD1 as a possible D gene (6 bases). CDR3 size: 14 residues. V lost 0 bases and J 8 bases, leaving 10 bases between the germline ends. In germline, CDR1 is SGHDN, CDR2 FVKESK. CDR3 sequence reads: CASSQDWGGEKLFF. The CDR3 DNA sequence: TGTGCCAGCAGCCAAGATTGGGGGGGCGAAAAACTGTTTTTT.

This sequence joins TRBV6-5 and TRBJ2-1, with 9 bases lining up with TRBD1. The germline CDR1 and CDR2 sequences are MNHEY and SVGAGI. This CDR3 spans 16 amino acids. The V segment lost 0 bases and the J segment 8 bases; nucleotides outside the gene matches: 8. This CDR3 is CASSYSGTGSNYEQFF. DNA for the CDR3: TGTGCCAGCAGTTACTCCGGGACAGGGTCTAACTATGAGCAGTTCTTC.

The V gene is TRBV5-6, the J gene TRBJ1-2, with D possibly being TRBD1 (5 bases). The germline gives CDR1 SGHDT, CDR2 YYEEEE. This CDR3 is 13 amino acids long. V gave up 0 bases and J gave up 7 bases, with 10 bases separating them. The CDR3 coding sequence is TGTGCCAGCAGCTTGGAGGGGCCCCGTGGCTACACCTTC. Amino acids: CASSLEGPRGYTF. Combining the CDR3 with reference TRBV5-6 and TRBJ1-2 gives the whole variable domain DAGVTQSPTHLIKTRGQQVTLRCSPKSGHDTVSWYQQALGQGPQFIFQYYEEEERQRGNFPDRFSGHQFPNYSSELNVNALLLGDSALYLCASSLEGPRGYTFGSGTRLTVV.

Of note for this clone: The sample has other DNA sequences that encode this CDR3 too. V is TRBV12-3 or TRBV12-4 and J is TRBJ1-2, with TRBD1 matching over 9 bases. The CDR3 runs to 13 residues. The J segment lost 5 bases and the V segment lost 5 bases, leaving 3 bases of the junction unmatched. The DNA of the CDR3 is TGTGCCAGCAGTCCGGGGACAGGGTATGGCTACACCTTC. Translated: CASSPGTGYGYTF.

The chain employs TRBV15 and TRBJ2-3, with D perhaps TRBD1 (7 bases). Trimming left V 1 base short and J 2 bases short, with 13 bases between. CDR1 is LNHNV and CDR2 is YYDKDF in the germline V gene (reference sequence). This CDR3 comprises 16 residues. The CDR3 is CATSRAGDRYTDTQYF. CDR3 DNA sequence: TGTGCCACCAGCAGAGCGGGGGACAGATACACAGATACGCAGTATTTT.

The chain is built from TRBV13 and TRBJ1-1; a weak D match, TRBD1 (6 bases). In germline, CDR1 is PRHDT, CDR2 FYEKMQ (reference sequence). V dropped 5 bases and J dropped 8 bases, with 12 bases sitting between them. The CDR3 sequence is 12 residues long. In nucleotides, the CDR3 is TGTGCCAGCAGCAGGGGGACCGCGGAAGCTTTCTTT. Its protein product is CASSRGTAEAFF.

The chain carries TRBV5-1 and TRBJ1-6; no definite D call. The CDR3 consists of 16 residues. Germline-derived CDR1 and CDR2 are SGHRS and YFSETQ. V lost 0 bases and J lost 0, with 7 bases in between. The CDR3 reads CASSLDSSSYNSPLHF. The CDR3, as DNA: TGCGCCAGCAGCTTGGACAGCAGCTCCTATAATTCACCCCTCCACTTT.

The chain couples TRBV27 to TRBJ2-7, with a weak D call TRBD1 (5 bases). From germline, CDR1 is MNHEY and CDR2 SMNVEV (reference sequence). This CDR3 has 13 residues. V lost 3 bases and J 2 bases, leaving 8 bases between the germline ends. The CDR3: CASSFGAAYEQYF. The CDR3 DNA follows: TGTGCCAGCAGTTTTGGGGCGGCCTACGAGCAGTACTTC.

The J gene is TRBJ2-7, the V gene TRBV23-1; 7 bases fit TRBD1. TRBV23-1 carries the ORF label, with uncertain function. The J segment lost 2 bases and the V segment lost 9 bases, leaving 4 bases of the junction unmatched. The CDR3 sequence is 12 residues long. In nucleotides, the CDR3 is TGCGCCAGACCGACAGGGCCCTACGAGCAGTACTTC. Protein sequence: CARPTGPYEQYF.